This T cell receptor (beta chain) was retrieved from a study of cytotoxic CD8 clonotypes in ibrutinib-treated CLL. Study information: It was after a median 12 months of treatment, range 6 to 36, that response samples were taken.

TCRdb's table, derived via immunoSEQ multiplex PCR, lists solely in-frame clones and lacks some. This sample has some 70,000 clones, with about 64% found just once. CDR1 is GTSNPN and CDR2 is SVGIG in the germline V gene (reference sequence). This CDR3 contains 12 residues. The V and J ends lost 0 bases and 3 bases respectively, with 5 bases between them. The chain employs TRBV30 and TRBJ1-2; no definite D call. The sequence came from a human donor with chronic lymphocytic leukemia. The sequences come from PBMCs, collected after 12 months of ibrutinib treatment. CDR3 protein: CAWSVEDYGYTF. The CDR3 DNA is TGTGCCTGGAGTGTAGAGGACTATGGCTACACCTTC.